Listed here are 10 T cell receptor beta chains from one sample, sequenced in a study of radiation and T cells in renal cell carcinoma. TCRdb's table, derived via immunoSEQ multiplex PCR, lists solely in-frame clones and lacks some. The table lists 100,000 to 150,000 clones, 65% to 85% of them singletons. The sample's time point: blood 2 weeks post-SBRT. Sample treatment: 15 Gy SBRT to primary tumor, nephrectomy 4 weeks later. Specimen: blood, collected from a patient whose treatment included radiotherapy and nephrectomy. The receptors stem from a man aged 50-60 years with renal cell carcinoma.

J is TRBJ1-3 and V is TRBV4-3; D not certain. V was clipped by 1 base and J by 1 base, with 11 bases between them. Germline CDR1 LGHNA, CDR2 YSLEER. This CDR3 is 16 amino acids long. This CDR3 reads CASSQAQGWSGNTIYF. The DNA of the CDR3 is TGCGCCAGCAGCCAAGCCCAAGGATGGTCTGGAAACACCATATATTTT.

The V call is TRBV5-1, the J call TRBJ2-3, with D perhaps matching TRBD1 or TRBD2 (5 bases each). Deletions cut 0 bases from V and 0 bases from J, with 17 bases between. CDR3 length: 18 residues. Germline assignment: CDR1 SGHRS and CDR2 YFSETQ. Written as DNA, the CDR3 is TGCGCCAGCAGCTTGGTCCCGCCGGGGCCCGCTAGCACAGATACGCAGTATTTT. This encodes CASSLVPPGPASTDTQYF.

This clone is a singleton in its sample. The chain carries TRBV27 and TRBJ2-3; perhaps TRBD2 as D (6 bases). Germline V gene data show CDR1 as MNHEY and CDR2 as SMNVEV (reference sequence). This CDR3 has 13 amino acids. V lost 6 bases to trimming and J lost 3 bases, with 10 bases between them. CDR3 loop: CASRQRGTDTQYF. The CDR3 nucleotides are TGTGCCAGCAGGCAACGGGGGACAGATACGCAGTATTTT.

The V call is TRBV4-1, the J call TRBJ2-5; the D gene is possibly TRBD1 (6 bases). The length of the CDR3 is 13 residues. Between the trimmed V and J ends, which lost 4 bases and 5 bases, there was a span of 11 bases. CDR1 is MGHRA, CDR2 YSYEKL, per germline. The CDR3 nucleotides are TGCGCCAGCAGCCTAGGGGGTTTGGAGACCCAGTACTTC. Translated: CASSLGGLETQYF.

The chain joins TRBV27 to TRBJ2-5, with TRBD2 identical over 10 bases. The V gene end was trimmed by 5 bases and the J gene end by 5 bases; junction bases not matched to a gene: 8. The CDR3 is 15 residues long. Per germline, CDR1 MNHEY and CDR2 SMNVEV (reference sequence). CDR3 sequence: CASSRSPGLAETQYF. The CDR3 DNA reads TGTGCCAGCAGTCGATCACCGGGACTAGCGGAGACCCAGTACTTC.

In the case of this clone: The junction differs from germline at one of its ends, possibly a read error. The J gene is TRBJ2-1, the V gene TRBV5-1, with 11 positions matching TRBD2. Germline V gives CDR1 SGHRS, CDR2 YFSETQ. The CDR3 has 15 residues. CDR3 bases: TGCGCCAGCTCTCTAGCGGGAGGCTCCCACAATGAGCAGTTCTTC. As protein: CASSLAGGSHNEQFF.

This clone showed up just once. The V gene is TRBV13, the J gene TRBJ2-7; D gene uncertain. CDR1 is PRHDT, CDR2 FYEKMQ, per germline (reference sequence). The CDR3 covers 12 residues. V gave up 4 bases and J gave up 6 bases, with 10 bases separating them. DNA of the CDR3: TGTGCCAGCAGCTCCGGTGCTACCGAGCAGTACTTC. This sequence encodes CASSSGATEQYF.

The chain employs TRBV11-2 and TRBJ2-4; 9 bases line up with TRBD2. J was trimmed by 9 bases and V by 0 bases; bases with no gene match: 12. There are 17 residues in the CDR3. In germline, CDR1 is SGHAT, CDR2 FQNNGV. CDR3 loop: CASSLESAGGVETIQYF. In DNA, the CDR3 is TGTGCCAGCAGCTTAGAATCTGCGGGAGGGGTGGAAACCATTCAGTACTTC.

About this clone itself: A junction end diverges from the germline sequence, so it may reflect a read error. The rearrangement uses TRBV7-7 and TRBJ2-6; no clear D. This CDR3 spans 15 amino acids. Germline assignment: CDR1 SSHAT and CDR2 FNYEAQ (reference sequence). In nucleotides, the CDR3 is TGTGCTAGCAGCTCCCAGCGCTCTGGGGCCAACGTCCTGACTTTC. Its translation: CASSSQRSGANVLTF.

The chain recombines TRBV28 with TRBJ2-5, with D possibly matching TRBD2 (5 bases). The CDR3 loop spans 14 amino acids. V was cut by 6 bases and J by 2 bases, with 13 bases left in between. Germline loops: CDR1 MDHEN, CDR2 SYDVKM. The CDR3 region is CASSPSRVQETQYF. CDR3 bases: TGTGCCAGCAGCCCTTCGCGGGTTCAAGAGACCCAGTACTTC.